This is a list of T cell receptor beta chains from one sample in a study of T-cell reconstitution after alpha-beta-depleted transplantation in children. TCRdb independently ran MiXCR on the PCR reads; one entry per CDR3 protein. Seen here are a few hundred thousand distinct CDR3 sequences, roughly 9.1% observed once, and the top ten hold less than 8%. The material sequenced was PBMCs, taken before TCRalphabeta/CD19-depleted stem cell transplant. Receptor source: a boy younger than two with acute myeloid leukemia, due to receive a stem cell transplant. Both conserved end residues are part of each CDR3. Each record gives: J gene, D gene, V gene, clone size, CDR3 protein, CDR3 DNA. The D gene is left open where the match is weak. Clone size appears in some rows only: once, few, many, or a class for an expanded clone.

TRBJ1-1	-	TRBV2	-	CASASEVFEAFF	TGTGCCAGCGCGTCGGAGGTCTTTGAAGCTTTCTTT
TRBJ2-1	TRBD2	TRBV7-9	few	CASGAGGKQFF	TGTGCCAGCGGAGCGGGGGGGAAGCAGTTCTTC
TRBJ2-1	-	TRBV9	many	CASSVGSLGRNEQFF	TGTGCCAGCAGCGTAGGGTCACTGGGAAGGAATGAGCAGTTCTTC
TRBJ2-3	-	TRBV12-3/TRBV12-4	many	CASSFSGVGADTQYF	TGTGCCAGCAGTTTCTCTGGGGTTGGGGCAGATACGCAGTATTTT
TRBJ1-2	-	TRBV5-1	few	CASSSGGDYGYTF	TGCGCCAGCAGCTCCGGGGGCGACTATGGCTACACCTTC
TRBJ2-7	TRBD1	TRBV6-2/TRBV6-3	many	CASSSPDRDPYEQYF	TGTGCCAGCAGCTCCCCGGACAGGGACCCCTACGAGCAGTACTTC
TRBJ1-1	-	TRBV7-9	-	CASSYNRLHLNTEAFF	TGTGCCAGCAGCTACAACAGGCTACACCTGAACACTGAAGCTTTCTTT
TRBJ2-1	-	TRBV28	many	CASSFDSGRYNEQFF	TGTGCCAGCAGTTTCGACAGCGGACGATACAATGAGCAGTTCTTC
TRBJ2-7	-	TRBV12-3/TRBV12-4	-	CASNLQGIYYEEYF	TGTGCCAGCAATCTCCAGGGAATCTACTACGAGGAGTACTTC
TRBJ2-7	-	TRBV6-6	many	CATQGEYEQYF	TGTGCCACCCAAGGCGAGTACGAGCAGTACTTC
TRBJ2-1	TRBD2	TRBV20-1	many	CSARDPGTSPNEQFF	TGCAGTGCTAGAGATCCAGGGACTAGTCCGAATGAGCAGTTCTTC
TRBJ1-5	-	TRBV6-5	few	CASSFEDSNQPQHF	TGTGCCAGCAGTTTTGAGGATAGCAATCAGCCCCAGCATTTT
TRBJ1-2	-	TRBV7-9	many	CASSSLQGRFDGYTF	TGTGCCAGCAGCTCACTCCAGGGGAGGTTTGATGGCTACACCTTC
TRBJ2-4	-	TRBV28	many	CASSQGIAKNIQYF	TGTGCCAGCAGTCAGGGAATCGCCAAAAACATTCAGTACTTC
TRBJ2-6	TRBD1	TRBV25-1	-	CASSDYRGRRGSGANVLTF	TGTGCCAGCAGTGATTACAGGGGGCGAAGAGGCTCTGGGGCCAACGTCCTGACTTTC
TRBJ2-3	-	TRBV4-1	many	CASRLRVTSTDTQYF	TGCGCCAGCCGCCTCCGGGTAACTAGCACAGATACGCAGTATTTT
TRBJ2-1	TRBD1	TRBV5-1	many	CASSLAQGSGNEQFF	TGCGCCAGCAGCTTGGCACAGGGGTCGGGGAATGAGCAGTTCTTC
TRBJ2-7	TRBD1	TRBV23-1	-	CASSQSGTETVYEQYF	TGCGCCAGCAGTCAATCAGGGACAGAGACGGTCTACGAGCAGTACTTC
TRBJ2-5	TRBD2	TRBV28	many	CASSPSGGRAQYF	TGTGCCAGCAGTCCAAGCGGGGGGAGAGCCCAGTACTTC
TRBJ2-3	-	TRBV7-3	many	CASSLLGGGTDTQYF	TGTGCCAGCAGCCTACTGGGCGGGGGCACAGATACGCAGTATTTT
TRBJ2-2	TRBD1	TRBV5-1	-	CASSLWGQGASNTGELFF	TGCGCCAGCAGCTTGTGGGGGCAGGGGGCCTCGAACACCGGGGAGCTGTTTTTT
TRBJ2-4	-	TRBV28	-	CASSPASGGNIQYF	TGTGCCAGCAGCCCTGCGTCGGGTGGAAACATTCAGTACTTC
TRBJ2-3	-	TRBV13	many	CASSSTFRPDTQYF	TGTGCCAGCAGCTCGACATTTAGACCAGATACGCAGTATTTT
TRBJ2-3	TRBD1	TRBV20-1	many	CSAETGGTDTQYF	TGCAGTGCTGAAACAGGGGGCACAGATACGCAGTATTTT
TRBJ2-1	-	TRBV20-1	many	CSARVNNEQFF	TGCAGTGCTCGGGTAAACAATGAGCAGTTCTTC
TRBJ2-3	-	TRBV7-9	many	CASSYGGSSDTQYF	TGTGCCAGCAGCTACGGAGGGAGTAGCGATACGCAGTATTTT
TRBJ2-7	-	TRBV7-9	many	CASSPITPLTQGFEQYF	TGTGCCAGCAGCCCAATCACGCCGCTAACACAGGGTTTCGAGCAGTACTTC
TRBJ2-5	-	TRBV5-8	many	CASSLGSSARMETQYF	TGTGCCAGCAGCTTGGGGAGTAGCGCTCGCATGGAGACCCAGTACTTC
TRBJ2-4	-	TRBV20-1	many	CSARDTKPKNIQYF	TGCAGTGCTAGAGATACTAAGCCCAAAAACATTCAGTACTTC
TRBJ1-2	-	TRBV12-3/TRBV12-4	many	CASSRVGGYTF	TGTGCCAGCAGTCGGGTAGGGGGCTACACCTTC
TRBJ2-1	TRBD2	TRBV6-5	many	CASSYGTSGRSSYNEQFF	TGTGCCAGCAGTTACGGGACTAGCGGGAGGAGCTCCTACAATGAGCAGTTCTTC
TRBJ1-2	-	TRBV30	few	CAWSVAGVRYGYTF	TGTGCCTGGAGTGTAGCCGGGGTACGGTATGGCTACACCTTC
TRBJ1-1	-	TRBV20-1	many	CSARVGLHTEAFF	TGCAGTGCTAGAGTCGGTCTCCACACTGAAGCTTTCTTT
TRBJ1-6	-	TRBV5-5	many	CASSFSREAYNSPLHF	TGTGCCAGCAGCTTCAGCAGGGAGGCCTATAATTCACCCCTCCACTTT
TRBJ2-5	TRBD2	TRBV4-2	-	CASSVAGEGETQYF	TGTGCCAGCAGCGTAGCGGGAGAGGGAGAGACCCAGTACTTC
TRBJ2-1	TRBD2	TRBV12-5	-	CASGPGLAGYGHEQFF	TGTGCTAGTGGCCCGGGACTAGCGGGATATGGACATGAGCAGTTCTTC
TRBJ2-6	-	TRBV7-6	-	CASSSGVRSGANVLTF	TGTGCCAGCAGCTCCGGAGTGCGCTCTGGGGCCAACGTCCTGACTTTC
TRBJ2-7	TRBD1	TRBV5-1	many	CASSWDSQPYEQYF	TGCGCCAGCAGCTGGGACAGCCAACCCTACGAGCAGTACTTC
TRBJ2-7	-	TRBV6-2/TRBV6-3	many	CASSTGHLYEQYF	TGTGCCAGCAGTACGGGACACCTCTACGAGCAGTACTTC
TRBJ2-7	-	TRBV3-1	few	CASSQAGVDYEQYF	TGTGCCAGCAGCCAAGCGGGCGTAGACTACGAGCAGTACTTC
TRBJ1-2	-	TRBV5-5	many	CASSLAEVMGYTF	TGTGCCAGCAGCTTGGCGGAAGTAATGGGCTACACCTTC
TRBJ2-1	TRBD2	TRBV9	many	CASSVGSLFPGLAVEQFF	TGTGCCAGCAGCGTAGGTTCTTTATTCCCGGGACTAGCGGTTGAGCAGTTCTTC
TRBJ2-5	-	TRBV29-1	few	CSVEDRGETQYF	TGCAGCGTTGAAGACAGGGGAGAGACCCAGTACTTC
TRBJ2-1	-	TRBV7-9	-	CASSLGRRLGYNEQFF	TGTGCCAGCAGCTTAGGACGGAGACTAGGGTACAATGAGCAGTTCTTC
TRBJ2-3	TRBD2	TRBV6-5	few	CASGTSGASPTDTQYF	TGTGCCAGTGGGACTAGCGGGGCCAGCCCCACAGATACGCAGTATTTT
TRBJ2-7	TRBD2	TRBV4-2	many	CASSQDNDLTGLATSYEQYF	TGTGCCAGCAGCCAAGATAACGATTTGACGGGACTAGCGACGTCCTACGAGCAGTACTTC
TRBJ1-1	-	TRBV5-1	many	CASSFLSGGGNTEAFF	TGCGCCAGCAGCTTCCTCTCGGGGGGAGGAAACACTGAAGCTTTCTTT
TRBJ2-7	TRBD1	TRBV19	few	CASSPDRAYYEQYF	TGTGCCAGTAGTCCGGACAGGGCGTACTACGAGCAGTACTTC
TRBJ2-1	TRBD2	TRBV7-2	-	CASSKSGGPYNEQFF	TGTGCCAGCAGCAAGAGCGGGGGGCCATACAATGAGCAGTTCTTC